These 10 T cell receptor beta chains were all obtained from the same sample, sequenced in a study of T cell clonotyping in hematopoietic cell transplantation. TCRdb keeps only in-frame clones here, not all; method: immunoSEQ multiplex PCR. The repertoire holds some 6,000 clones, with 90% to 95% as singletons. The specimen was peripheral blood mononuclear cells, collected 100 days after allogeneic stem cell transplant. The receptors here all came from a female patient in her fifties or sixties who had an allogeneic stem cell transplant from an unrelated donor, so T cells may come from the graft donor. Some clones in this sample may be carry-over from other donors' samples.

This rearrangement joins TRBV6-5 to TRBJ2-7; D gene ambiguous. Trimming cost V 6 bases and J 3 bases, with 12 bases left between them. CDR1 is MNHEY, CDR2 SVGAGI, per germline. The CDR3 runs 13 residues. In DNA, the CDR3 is TGTGCCAGCAGGGGATCGGCGGACTACGAGCAGTACTTC. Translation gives CASRGSADYEQYF.

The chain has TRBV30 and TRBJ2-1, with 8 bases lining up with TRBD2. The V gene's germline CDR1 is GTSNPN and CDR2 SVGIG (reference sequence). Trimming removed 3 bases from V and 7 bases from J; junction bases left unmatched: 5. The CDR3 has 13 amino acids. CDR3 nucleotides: TGTGCCTGGAGACGGGGGGGCGGGAATGAGCAGTTCTTC. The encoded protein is CAWRRGGGNEQFF.

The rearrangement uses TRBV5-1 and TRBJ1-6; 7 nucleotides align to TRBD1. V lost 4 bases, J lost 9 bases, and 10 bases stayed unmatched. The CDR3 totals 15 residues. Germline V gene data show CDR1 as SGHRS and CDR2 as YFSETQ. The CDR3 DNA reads TGCGCCAGCAGCAGCCAAGGGACAGAGAGTTCACCCCTCCACTTT. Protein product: CASSSQGTESSPLHF.

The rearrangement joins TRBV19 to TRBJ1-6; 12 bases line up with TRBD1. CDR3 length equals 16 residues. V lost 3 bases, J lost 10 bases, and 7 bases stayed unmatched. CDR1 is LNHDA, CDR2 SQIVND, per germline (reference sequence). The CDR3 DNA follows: TGTGCCAGTAGTATTGGGACAGGGGGCGCGGAATCACCCCTCCACTTT. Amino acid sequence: CASSIGTGGAESPLHF.

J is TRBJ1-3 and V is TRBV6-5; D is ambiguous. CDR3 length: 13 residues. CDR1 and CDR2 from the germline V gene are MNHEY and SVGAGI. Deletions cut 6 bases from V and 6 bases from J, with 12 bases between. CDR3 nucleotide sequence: TGTGCCAGCAGCCAGCACTCTTTAAACACCATATATTTT. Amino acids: CASSQHSLNTIYF.

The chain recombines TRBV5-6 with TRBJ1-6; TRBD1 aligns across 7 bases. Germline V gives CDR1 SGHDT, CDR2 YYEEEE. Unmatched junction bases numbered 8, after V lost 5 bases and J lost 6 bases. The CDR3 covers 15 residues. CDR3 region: CASSTLEGANSPLHF. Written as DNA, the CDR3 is TGTGCCAGCAGTACCCTTGAGGGGGCTAATTCACCCCTCCACTTT.

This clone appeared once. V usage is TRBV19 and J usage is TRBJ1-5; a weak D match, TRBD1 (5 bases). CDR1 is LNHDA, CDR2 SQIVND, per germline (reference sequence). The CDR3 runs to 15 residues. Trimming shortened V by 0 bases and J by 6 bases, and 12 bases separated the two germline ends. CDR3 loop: CASSIEGQGGQPQHF. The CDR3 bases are TGTGCCAGTAGTATAGAGGGGCAGGGAGGTCAGCCCCAGCATTTT.

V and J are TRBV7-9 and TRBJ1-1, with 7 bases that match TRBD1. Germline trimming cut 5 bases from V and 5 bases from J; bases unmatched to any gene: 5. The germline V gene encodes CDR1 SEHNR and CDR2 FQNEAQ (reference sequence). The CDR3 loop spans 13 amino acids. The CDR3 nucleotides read TGTGCCAGCAGCCGACAGGGAAGGACTGAAGCTTTCTTT. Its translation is CASSRQGRTEAFF.

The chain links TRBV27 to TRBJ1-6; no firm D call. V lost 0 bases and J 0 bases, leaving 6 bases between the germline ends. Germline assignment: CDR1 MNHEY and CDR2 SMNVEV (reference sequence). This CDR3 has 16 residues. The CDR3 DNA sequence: TGTGCCAGCAGTTTATCCAAGAGCTCCTATAATTCACCCCTCCACTTT. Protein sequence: CASSLSKSSYNSPLHF.

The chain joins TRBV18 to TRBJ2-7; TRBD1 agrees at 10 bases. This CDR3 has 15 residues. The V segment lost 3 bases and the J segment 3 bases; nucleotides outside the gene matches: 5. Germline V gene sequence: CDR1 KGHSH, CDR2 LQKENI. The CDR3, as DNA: TGTGCCAGCTCACCGTTCGGGACAGGGGTCTACGAGCAGTACTTC. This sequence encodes CASSPFGTGVYEQYF.